The rows below give T cell receptor beta chains drawn from one sample of a study of long-term antiretroviral therapy in people with HIV. Sequencing was performed with immunoSEQ multiplex PCR; in TCRdb, only in-frame clones are kept and a portion is missing. The sample carries under 35,000 clones, roughly 95% recorded once. The source was unsorted PBMCs, collected approximately 6.6 years after starting antiretroviral therapy. The receptors shown here come from a man under 40 with HIV. Each CDR3 is given with its conserved first and last residue. The order of the fields is J gene, V gene, CDR3 length, CDR3 protein.

>TRBJ1-1|TRBV4-1|11
CASTRGFRAFF
>TRBJ2-2|TRBV2|15
CASSELAEGPGELFF
>TRBJ2-3|TRBV5-1|14
CASSGAQLTDTQYF
>TRBJ2-1|TRBV13|15
CASTWTSGIYNEQFF
>TRBJ2-6|TRBV19|13
CASSTDGANVLTF
>TRBJ2-2|TRBV15|12
CATSGDTGELFF
>TRBJ2-5|TRBV7-3|13
CASSLRDQETQYF
>TRBJ2-7|TRBV19|13
CARRQGLVYEQYF
>TRBJ2-2|TRBV4-3|18
CASSQGPGVVDRTGELFF
>TRBJ1-3|TRBV4-1|15
CASSLGAGSGNTIYF
>TRBJ2-1|TRBV14|15
CASSGTGGASNEQFF
>TRBJ1-5|TRBV19|11
CASSIGQPQHF
>TRBJ2-1|TRBV5-1|18
CASSLANPRGGSYNEQFF
>TRBJ2-7|TRBV10-3|17
CAISELQRDTAPYEQYF
>TRBJ2-1|TRBV7-9|14
CASSWRDSYNEQFF
>TRBJ1-5|TRBV10-3|14
CAIRGSLTDQPQHF
>TRBJ1-4|TRBV4-3|15
CASSQDKVDNEKLFF
>TRBJ1-2|TRBV9|16
CASSSTSGTGDYGYTF
>TRBJ2-1|TRBV15|15
CATVKGTASYNEQFF
>TRBJ2-5|TRBV11-3|13
CASSLGHQETQYF
>TRBJ2-7|TRBV7-8|16
CASSTGLAGEGSEQYF
>TRBJ2-3|TRBV4-3|16
CASSQVISGGADTQYF
>TRBJ2-5|TRBV7-6|15
CASSLVGLAGETQYF
>TRBJ2-2|TRBV19|12
CASSVTGGELFF
>TRBJ2-1|TRBV5-1|14
CASSLGNRENEQFF
>TRBJ2-3|TRBV7-8|17
CASSLFYGGLVPDTQYF
>TRBJ1-1|TRBV11-2|16
CASSLRRGVRDTEAFF
>TRBJ2-2|TRBV11-1|16
CASSHLGQANTGELFF
>TRBJ2-7|TRBV27|13
CASSHRTTYEQYF
>TRBJ2-6|TRBV30|14
CACSRSSGANVLTF
>TRBJ2-6|TRBV9|15
CASSPRGSGANVLTF
>TRBJ1-3|TRBV7-8|15
CASSLGQGGGNTIYF
>TRBJ1-2|TRBV19|14
CASSIGQGNYGYTF
>TRBJ2-1|TRBV29-1|12
CSVDTLGDEQFF
>TRBJ1-1|TRBV4-3|14
CASSQVGGNTEAFF
>TRBJ2-5|TRBV28|13
CASSFPAGETQYF
>TRBJ2-5|TRBV5-1|17
CAGAPMGSPGEGETQYF
>TRBJ2-3|TRBV5-4|13
CASSLVSTDTQYF
>.|TRBV6-1|13
CASSSPGGGEQYF
>TRBJ1-5|TRBV6-5|13
CASKSGVGQPQHF
>TRBJ1-2|TRBV7-3|13
CASSLMGGYGYTF
>TRBJ1-5|TRBV2|14
CASSELFYNQPQHF
>TRBJ1-1|TRBV18|18
CASSPGGGVGHRNTEAFF
>TRBJ1-1|TRBV4-2|16
CASSQGFRGRTTEAFF
>TRBJ1-2|TRBV30|11
CAWIRGSVCTF
>TRBJ1-2|TRBV7-9|15
CASSLVGAGDYGYTF
>TRBJ1-2|TRBV4-3|16
CASRDVYGYGNYGYTF
>TRBJ2-7|TRBV6-1|11
CASTDSYEQYF
>TRBJ1-5|TRBV29-1|12
CSVGQTGQPQHF
>TRBJ2-1|TRBV9|15
CASSLGTPPYNEQFF
>TRBJ2-4|TRBV7-9|11
CASSSGHPQYF
>TRBJ2-5|TRBV19|15
CASSIDRGGQETQYF
>TRBJ1-3|TRBV4-1|16
CASSQSRESSGNTIYF